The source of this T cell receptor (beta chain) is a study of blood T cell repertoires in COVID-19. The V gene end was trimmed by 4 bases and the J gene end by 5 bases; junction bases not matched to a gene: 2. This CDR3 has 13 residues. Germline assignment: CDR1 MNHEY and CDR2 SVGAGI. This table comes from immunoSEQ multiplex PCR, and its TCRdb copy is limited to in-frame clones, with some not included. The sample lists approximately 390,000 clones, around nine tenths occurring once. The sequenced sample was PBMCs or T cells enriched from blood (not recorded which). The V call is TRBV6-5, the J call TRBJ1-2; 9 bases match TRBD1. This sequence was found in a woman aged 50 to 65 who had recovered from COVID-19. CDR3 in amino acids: CASSLTGGYGYTF. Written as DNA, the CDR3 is TGTGCCAGCAGTTTGACAGGGGGTTATGGCTACACCTTC.